Described below is a single T cell receptor (beta chain) sequence and its context. The record originates from a study of blood T cell repertoires in COVID-19. Study-wide context: Both acute and convalescent COVID-19 samples were obtained from the United States, Italy and Spain.

Method: immunoSEQ multiplex PCR; TCRdb's copy keeps in-frame clones and lacks some. The profile shows about 74,000 clones, around 83% of them singletons. The CDR3 consists of 13 residues. Trimming pared 1 base from V and 1 base from J, leaving 3 bases between. The germline CDR1 and CDR2 sequences are SGHRS and YFSETQ. V gene TRBV5-1 combines with J gene TRBJ1-3; D uncertain. The sequence was collected from a man aged 80 or over with acute or convalescent COVID-19. Sequenced input: peripheral blood. In DNA, the CDR3 is TGCGCCAGCAGCTTGTATTCTGGAAACACCATATATTTT. This codes for CASSLYSGNTIYF.